Listed below are T cell receptor beta chains from one sample, sequenced in a study of blood T cell repertoires in COVID-19. The repertoire was sequenced with immunoSEQ multiplex PCR; TCRdb's copy has only in-frame clones and lacks some. The data show about 430,000 clones, roughly 84% seen once. What was sequenced was PBMCs or T cells enriched from blood (not recorded which). Every receptor here comes from a woman aged 18-29 years who had been exposed to COVID-19. Both conserved end residues are part of each CDR3.

v_call cdr3_aa
TRBV7-9 CASTRTGEGYTF
TRBV14 CASSQGLPPLGSYEQYF
TRBV6-5 CASLGGGTYEQYF
TRBV7-9 CASHRVGHGYTF
TRBV2 CASGESPDNEQFF
TRBV30 CAWTGNTGELFF
TRBV4-3 CASSKGQGAAYEQYF
TRBV5-1 CASSLEGRGTNEKLFF
TRBV7-9 CASSLSQLGNSPLHF
TRBV29-1 CSVEGVQGMDEQYF
TRBV6-4 CASSDSVRGKEYEQYF
TRBV13 CASSGWGVAEAFF
TRBV18 CASSPSMGLYNSPLHF
TRBV18 CASSVRGAGGLRGTGELFF
TRBV11-2 CASSWGLAGGFGSETQYF
TRBV2 CASSVGTSGPSSYEQYF
TRBV5-4 CASSYGPDTQYF
TRBV15 CATSRPGLAGGNPGETQYF
TRBV29-1 CSVEEGQGKGGYTF
TRBV28 CASRRRTGRTFF
TRBV4-3 CASSQDTSRTGGYGYTF
TRBV6-2/TRBV6-3 CASSISGGAHEQFF
TRBV7-9 CASSSEGARGSPLHF
TRBV18 CASLGQGPNYGYTF
TRBV19 CASSIWREANGYTF
TRBV7-6 CASSGPGTSTDTQYF
TRBV7-9 CASSLGTGTYEQYF
TRBV18 CASSPMGQQISGNTIYF
TRBV11-2 CASKRGEKLFF
TRBV4-1 CASSQEMGQGTQYF
TRBV7-2 CASSLVGDFGRAEQFF
TRBV6-6 CASRDAGQGAAEQYF
TRBV4-3 CASSQGTGKLDEAFF
TRBV4-1 CASSPGLAGIHEQFF
TRBV28 CASSLAGNPYEQYF
TRBV5-1 CASAIGTSTDTQYF
TRBV6-2/TRBV6-3 CASSYSSSGGETQYF
TRBV27 CASSRDSNQPQHF
TRBV7-6 CASSLERYSYEQYF
TRBV6-1 CASSEGTGISYEQYF
TRBV28 CASSLPQGRGLNQPQHF
TRBV14 CASSQGRTSGRIYEQYF
TRBV28 CASSSPGQGENTIYF
TRBV10-3 CAITPTSGSAKEQFF
TRBV6-2/TRBV6-3 CASSTAGNYGYTF
TRBV3-1/TRBV3-2 CASSQRLAGGPYNEQFF
TRBV28 CASSFQAISYEQYF
TRBV6-5 CASSRARDYGYTF
TRBV4-3 CASRGTGGASDEQFF